This T cell receptor (beta chain) derives from a study of blood T cell repertoires in COVID-19 (dated by TCRdb to 2018 to 2020). General notes on the study: Samples from collaborators originated in the United States, Italy and Spain and spanned both the acute and convalescent phases of COVID-19. Samples came from the ongoing ImmuneRACE study (first 160 participants) plus 1,254 subjects from 6 global collaborators. A de-identified subject ID, COVID-19 status, age in years and sex were almost always included in the sample metadata. A freely available public database, intended as a resource for researchers studying the immune response to SARS-CoV-2, is where the repertoires were released. The prospective study material was composed of cDNA or gDNA derived from T cells, B-cell-depleted T cells, or PBMCs. HLA class I and class II types, where available, came from metadata supplied by the sample provider rather than from assay-based typing. Subjects who had been exposed to COVID-19, were actively infected with it, or had recovered from it provided the deeply sampled blood TCRbeta repertoires that made up the dataset. General study outcomes and caveats: The quantity of clinical and demographic metadata differed by source and by participant and was supplied without curation.

In the prospective study, participants were roughly 18 to 100 years old, resided in approximately 22 geographic areas of the United States, and were enrolled through a virtual design. In the prospective study, participants were assigned to cohorts based on the clinical history participants reported in a screening survey and a study questionnaire. Recovered participants in ImmuneRACE Cohort 3 were defined by two consecutive negative NP/OP PCR tests, clearance by a healthcare professional, or resolution of symptoms. In the prospective study, mobile phlebotomists collected whole blood, serum and a nasopharyngeal or oropharyngeal swab from each participant. Participants in the prospective study had the option to provide additional blood draws and questionnaires over an approximately 2-month period. Blood samples from the prospective study were shipped frozen or at room temperature prior to DNA extraction.

TCRbeta CDR3 regions were amplified from genomic DNA using the immunoSEQ Assay, a bias-controlled multiplex PCR. Per the original workflow: The number of nucleated cells in each sample was estimated by amplification of reference gene primers within the assay. Sequence reads were collapsed and filtered to measure the absolute abundance of every unique TCRbeta CDR3 rearrangement. For each sample, productive Simpson clonality was calculated as the square root of Simpson's diversity index over productive rearrangements. TCRdb obtained this table from immuneACCESS and retained in-frame rearrangements with V and J assigned. These tables miss some clones; where compared with another copy, unresolved V genes account for less than half of the shortfall, and the remainder is unexplained. The V and J calls and clone size are taken from that table; D and trimming were inferred from the DNA. The sample table holds about 270,000 clones, of which around 91% were seen once. About 2.2% of the sample goes to the ten largest clones.

Points on this clone: This clone's antigen is unknown. Nothing much larger sits one base from this clone, and base qualities are not available.

Sequenced: PBMCs or T cells enriched from blood (not recorded which). The receptor was derived from a woman aged 18-29 years who had recovered from COVID-19.

The CDR3 here reads CASSPSNGPAFF. The nucleotides read TGTGCCAGCAGCCCCAGTAATGGGCCCGCTTTCTTT. The V and J segments used are TRBV7-9 and TRBJ1-1; a confident D gene designation cannot be given. Spanning cysteine to phenylalanine, the CDR3 consists of 12 amino acids. Only the CDR3 region is kept as DNA, spanning 36 bases read in frame from base 1. Trimming removed 5 bases from V and 11 bases from J, leaving 15 bases between the germline ends. As encoded in the germline V gene (reference sequence), CDR1 is SEHNR while CDR2 is FQNEAQ.